This T cell receptor (beta chain) emerged from a study of OX40 agonist ivuxolimab in advanced cancers. The germline V gene encodes CDR1 SQVTM and CDR2 ANQGSEA. CDR3 length: 16 residues. Trimming took 6 bases from V and 3 from J; bases not matched to a gene: 11. Some clones are missing from TCRdb's copy, which holds only in-frame ones; the method was immunoSEQ multiplex PCR. The sample has around 48,000 clones, 85% seen once. This clonotype was sampled from an adult with an advanced solid tumor such as melanoma, head and neck, liver or kidney cancer. The source was CD4+ or CD8+ T cells sorted from blood, collected in a trial of the OX40 agonist ivuxolimab. This sequence joins TRBV29-1 and TRBJ2-3; 11 positions agree with TRBD2. The CDR3 protein is CSVPPPLAGGTDTQYF. As DNA, the CDR3 is TGCAGCGTCCCACCTCCATTAGCGGGAGGGACAGATACGCAGTATTTT.